Below are 17 T cell receptor beta chains sequenced from a single sample in a study of T cell responses to AZD1222 COVID-19 vaccine. Clones were sequenced by immunoSEQ multiplex PCR, and TCRdb holds only the in-frame ones, with some missing. The data contain tens of thousands of clones, roughly 89% of them seen just once; the ten biggest clones take up more than 9%. This material consisted of peripheral blood, taken 28 days after the second AZD1222 dose. Every receptor here comes from an adult who received the AZD1222 COVID-19 vaccine.

The V gene is TRBV30, the J gene TRBJ2-7; D is ambiguous. The germline V and J ends were trimmed by 0 bases and 0 bases, with 6 bases remaining between them. The CDR3 consists of 13 residues. Germline lookup yields CDR1 GTSNPN and CDR2 SVGIG (reference sequence). In DNA form, the CDR3 reads TGTGCCTGGAGTGTACGTGGCTCCTACGAGCAGTACTTC. Translation gives CAWSVRGSYEQYF.

This clone was observed once. The chain has TRBV5-1 and TRBJ1-5, with TRBD1 identical over 8 bases. The V gene's germline CDR1 is SGHRS and CDR2 YFSETQ. This CDR3 has 17 amino acids. Losses at the gene ends were 4 bases for V and 3 bases for J; bases not matched to a gene: 12. The CDR3 loop is CASSVSGGPLSNQPQHF. CDR3 DNA: TGCGCCAGCAGCGTGTCAGGGGGCCCACTCTCCAATCAGCCCCAGCATTTT.

Remarks on this clone: The junction and the germline gene differ at one end; a read error may be behind it. The CDR3 nucleotides are TGTGCCAGCAGCGTAGCTGGCAGGCCACAAGGGACCCAGTACTTC. It specifies CASSVAGRPQGTQYF. The chain joins TRBV9 to TRBJ2-5; no clear D. Germline values: CDR1 SGDLS, CDR2 YYNGEE. This CDR3 region has 15 residues.

The CDR3 region has the DNA TGTGCCAGCAGCTTCAGGGAGGGTCAGCCCCAGCATTTT. Its translation: CASSFREGQPQHF. The rearrangement joins TRBV5-6 to TRBJ1-5; D perhaps matches TRBD1 (5 bases). V was pared by 2 bases and J by 6 bases, with 9 bases between. This CDR3 is 13 amino acids long. From germline, CDR1 is SGHDT and CDR2 YYEEEE.

This sequence joins TRBV3-1 (or the pseudogene TRBV3-2) and TRBJ2-3, with 7 bases matching TRBD2. V gave up 0 bases and J gave up 2 bases; unmatched junction bases: 2. This CDR3 comprises 15 residues. The germline V gene encodes CDR1 LGHDT and CDR2 YNNKEL (reference sequence). CDR3 residues: CASSQDLADTDTQYF. The CDR3 DNA is TGTGCCAGCAGCCAAGATCTAGCGGACACAGATACGCAGTATTTT.

This sequence joins TRBV6-5 and TRBJ2-5, with D maybe TRBD1 (6 bases). The CDR3 extends over 14 amino acids. Per germline, CDR1 MNHEY and CDR2 SVGAGI. Trimming took off 0 bases at V and 2 bases at J, with 7 bases between the two ends. The CDR3 sequence is CASSYSDSQETQYF. The DNA of the CDR3 is TGTGCCAGCAGTTACTCGGACAGTCAAGAGACCCAGTACTTC.

This clone has only one observation. V usage is TRBV7-2 and J usage is TRBJ1-6; D is uncertain. Germline CDR1 SGHTA, CDR2 FQGNSA. V shed 7 bases and J shed 10 bases, with 17 bases lying between them. The CDR3 has 14 residues. The CDR3 protein is CASTTPGSGSPLHF. The DNA for the CDR3 is TGTGCCAGCACCACCCCTGGGAGTGGCTCACCCCTCCACTTT.

The rearrangement uses TRBV2 and TRBJ1-4; D is unclear. CDR3 size: 14 residues. Per germline, CDR1 SNHLY and CDR2 FYNNEI. V lost 7 bases and J lost 2, with 11 bases in between. For the CDR3, the DNA is TGTGCCAGCAATCAAGATCGGACTAATGAAAAACTGTTTTTT. Translation gives CASNQDRTNEKLFF.

The CDR3 nucleotides read TGCGCCAGCAGCTTTATCCGCGACAGGGGCTATGGCTACACCTTC. Amino acid sequence: CASSFIRDRGYGYTF. The chain uses TRBV5-1 and TRBJ1-2; 8 bases match TRBD1. Trimming cost V 2 bases and J 4 bases; bases outside gene matches: 7. CDR1 and CDR2 (germline): SGHRS, YFSETQ. The CDR3 has 15 residues.

V gene TRBV5-1 combines with J gene TRBJ1-6; D is unresolved. CDR1 and CDR2 from the germline V gene are SGHRS and YFSETQ. There are 14 residues in the CDR3. Trimming took off 0 bases at V and 9 bases at J, with 10 bases between the two ends. CDR3 nucleotides: TGCGCCAGCAGCTTGGGTACCGGTAGTTCACCCCTCCACTTT. Translation gives CASSLGTGSSPLHF.

This clone occurred a few times. The chain is built from TRBV7-9 and TRBJ2-5, with 8 positions matching TRBD1. The CDR3 is 14 amino acids. V lost 3 bases to trimming and J lost 5 bases; unmatched junction nucleotides: 5. Germline CDR1 reads SEHNR; CDR2 reads FQNEAQ (reference sequence). Here the CDR3 reads CASSFGQGEETQYF. CDR3 sequence (DNA): TGTGCCAGCAGCTTCGGACAGGGCGAGGAGACCCAGTACTTC.

The rearrangement links TRBV28 to TRBJ1-5, with TRBD1 matching 8 bases. Germline CDR1 reads MDHEN; CDR2 reads SYDVKM. V was pared by 8 bases and J by 4 bases, with 7 bases of the junction left unmatched. The CDR3 length is 14 residues. The CDR3 protein is CASLQGDRNQPQHF. The CDR3 coding sequence is TGTGCCAGCTTACAGGGGGATCGGAATCAGCCCCAGCATTTT.

The chain couples TRBV20-1 to TRBJ2-7; D is unresolved. Germline CDR1 and CDR2: DFQATT and SNEGSKA (reference sequence). CDR3 length equals 11 residues. V shed 1 base and J shed 4 bases, with 5 bases lying between them. For the CDR3, the DNA is TGCAGTGCTAGAGTCGGGTACGAGCAGTACTTC. Encoded protein: CSARVGYEQYF.

This clone was seen a single time. One junction end disagrees with the germline gene, perhaps due to a read error. V and J are TRBV9 and TRBJ2-5; a weak D match, TRBD1 (5 bases). The germline CDR1 and CDR2 sequences are SGDLS and YYNGEE. The CDR3 runs to 17 residues. The CDR3 DNA is TGTGCCGGCAGCGTAGAGTTCCCTTGGCTGCAGGGAGAGACCCAGTACTTC. Residues: CAGSVEFPWLQGETQYF.

The chain combines TRBV6-5 with TRBJ2-2; 8 bases match TRBD2. The CDR3 has 15 residues. Germline CDR1 MNHEY, CDR2 SVGAGI. V trimming: 10 bases; J trimming: 4 bases; junction bases outside the gene matches: 11. Here the CDR3 DNA reads TGTGCCATCCTTCCCGGGGGGGGCGCCACCGGGGAGCTGTTTTTT. As protein: CAILPGGGATGELFF.

The J gene is TRBJ2-1, the V gene TRBV5-1; tentative D call: TRBD2 (5 bases). The CDR3 sequence is 14 residues long. V was pared by 1 base and J by 8 bases, with 13 bases between. Germline V gives CDR1 SGHRS, CDR2 YFSETQ. CDR3 sequence (DNA): TGCGCCAGCAGCTTGCGTCTCGACGGGGATGAGCAGTTCTTC. Its translation is CASSLRLDGDEQFF. Full variable domain (outside the CDR3, taken from reference TRBV5-1 and TRBJ2-1): KAGVTQTPRYLIKTRGQQVTLSCSPISGHRSVSWYQQTPGQGLQFLFEYFSETQRNKGNFPGRFSGRQFSNSRSEMNVSTLELGDSALYLCASSLRLDGDEQFFGPGTRLTVL.

The chain joins TRBV27 to TRBJ2-2; 11 bases are a match to TRBD2. CDR1 MNHEY and CDR2 SMNVEV come from the germline V gene (reference sequence). J was trimmed by 0 bases and V by 3 bases; bases with no gene match: 15. The CDR3 is 21 residues long. The CDR3 reads CASSFATSGGLYPTNTGELFF. The CDR3 nucleotides read TGTGCCAGCAGTTTCGCCACTAGCGGGGGATTATACCCCACGAACACCGGGGAGCTGTTTTTT.